The entry below gives a single T cell receptor beta chain sequence along with its context. No antigen is known for it. The data originate from a study of T-cell memory formation after mild COVID-19. About the research overall: There were largely donor-specific TCR clusters. Overall study results and limits: Some clones that responded turned up in pre-infection memory, which suggests that cross-reactive memory joined in. Contracting CD4+ clones lay largely in CM and EM, with CD8+ ones residing in EMRA.

The CDR3 consists of 15 residues. Trimming took 1 base from V and 0 from J, leaving 7 bases between them. TCRdb reanalysed the 5' RACE reads using MiXCR and keeps one entry per CDR3 protein. The table has about 470,000 distinct CDR3 sequences, 15% to 20% seen once. The specimen sequenced was PBMCs or a T cell subset sorted from them (not recorded which). The chain is built from TRBV12-3 or TRBV12-4 and TRBJ1-3; D gene ambiguous. This sequence originates from an adult woman who had mild COVID-19 (a few samples of this study predate the infection). Cell type and time point are not known. CDR3 nucleotide sequence: TGTGCCAGCAGTTTAGGATACAGCTCTGGAAACACCATATATTTT. Translated, it gives CASSLGYSSGNTIYF.